Listed here are 14 T cell receptor beta chains from one sample, sequenced in a study of blood T cell repertoires in COVID-19. The method was immunoSEQ multiplex PCR; TCRdb's version includes in-frame clones alone and lacks a portion of them. The sample comprises roughly 130,000 clones, around 79% of which are singletons, and about 5% rests with the top ten. Sequencing was carried out using peripheral blood. The receptors originated from a woman between 70 and 85 years old with COVID-19, enrolled during active disease.

The genes are TRBV28 and TRBJ2-3; the D is unclear. Trimming cost V 5 bases and J 1 base, with 4 bases left between them. The CDR3 is 12 amino acids. The V gene's germline CDR1 is MDHEN and CDR2 SYDVKM. The chain's CDR3 is CASSLGTDTQYF. DNA of the CDR3: TGTGCCAGCAGTCTCGGCACAGATACGCAGTATTTT. The full variable domain, in which reference TRBV28 and TRBJ2-3 provide the parts outside the CDR3, is DVKVTQSSRYLVKRTGEKVFLECVQDMDHENMFWYRQDPGLGLRLIYFSYDVKMKEKGDIPEGYSVSREKKERFSLILESASTNQTSMYLCASSLGTDTQYFGPGTRLTVL.

The chain recombines TRBV2 with TRBJ2-5; D perhaps matches TRBD1 (6 bases). Germline V gene sequence: CDR1 SNHLY, CDR2 FYNNEI. V was shortened by 1 base and J by 2 bases, with 14 bases between the two germline ends. The CDR3 has 16 amino acids. CDR3 sequence: CASSEGADRRQETQYF. CDR3 sequence (DNA): TGTGCCAGCAGTGAAGGGGCCGACAGGCGGCAAGAGACCCAGTACTTC.

The count of this clone is one. Here the CDR3 DNA reads TGTGCCAGCAGCGCACCGGGACTAGCTTTTACCGAGCAGTACTTC. Its translation is CASSAPGLAFTEQYF. The chain has TRBV5-4 and TRBJ2-7; 9 positions match TRBD2. Trimming cost V 4 bases and J 6 bases; bases outside gene matches: 11. CDR3 length: 15 residues. Germline loops: CDR1 SGHNT, CDR2 YYREEE (reference sequence).

The chain recombines TRBV28 with TRBJ1-1; D perhaps matches TRBD1 (5 bases). The CDR3 contains 12 residues. Per the germline V gene, CDR1 is MDHEN and CDR2 is SYDVKM. V gave up 5 bases and J gave up 9 bases, with 13 bases separating them. The CDR3, as DNA: TGTGCCAGCAGTCAACCCTCAGGGCAAGCTTTCTTT. Translated: CASSQPSGQAFF.

With respect to this clone: A read error may account for a junction end that differs from germline. The chain carries TRBV7-7 and TRBJ2-5, with 10 bases that match TRBD1. The CDR3 sequence is 14 residues long. CDR1 and CDR2 from the germline V gene are SSHAT and FNYEAQ (reference sequence). The CDR3 here is CASSTDRGLETQYF. CDR3 in DNA: TGTGCTAGCAGCACAGACAGGGGGCTGGAGACCCAGTACTTC.

V is TRBV6-6 and J is TRBJ1-1; D call uncertain. CDR1 is MNHNY, CDR2 SVGAGI, per germline (reference sequence). The CDR3 runs 12 residues. V dropped 10 bases and J dropped 8 bases, with 17 bases sitting between them. Here the CDR3 DNA reads TGTGCCACCAGGAGGGCCAGTCCAGAAGCTTTCTTT. Protein sequence: CATRRASPEAFF.

This chain joins TRBV2 and TRBJ2-7, with a possible D match to TRBD2 (5 bases). The V and J ends lost 3 bases and 6 bases respectively, with 18 bases between them. CDR1 is SNHLY, CDR2 FYNNEI, per germline. This CDR3 has 15 amino acids. The CDR3 sequence is CASSETEAGIGEQYF. The CDR3 DNA sequence: TGTGCCAGCAGTGAGACGGAGGCAGGAATAGGCGAGCAGTACTTC.

This clone was seen just once. The chain carries TRBV5-1 and TRBJ1-1, with D possibly matching TRBD1 (5 bases). V lost 0 bases to trimming and J lost 11 bases, with 14 bases between them. The germline V gene has CDR1 SGHRS and CDR2 YFSETQ. CDR3 size: 13 residues. In DNA form, the CDR3 reads TGCGCCAGCAGCTTGGTAGGGGATCCCGCGGCTTTCTTT. Its protein product is CASSLVGDPAAFF.

Of note for this clone: The sample carries other DNA sequences with the same CDR3. The CDR3 DNA sequence: TGTGCCAGCAGCCTGACGGGGTCGAACACTGAAGCTTTCTTT. Protein product: CASSLTGSNTEAFF. The chain links TRBV4-2 to TRBJ1-1; D is uncertain. CDR3 length: 14 residues. Between the trimmed V and J ends, which lost 4 bases and 1 base, there was a span of 10 bases. Germline-derived CDR1 and CDR2 are LGHNA and YNFKEQ.

The chain uses TRBV7-2 and TRBJ2-1, with D maybe TRBD1 (6 bases). V was trimmed by 3 bases and J by 15 bases, leaving 30 bases between them. The germline CDR1 and CDR2 sequences are SGHTA and FQGNSA. The CDR3 has 17 residues. In DNA, the CDR3 is TGTGCCAGCAGCTTGAACCGTGTTAGTCGAATACAGGGTTTTCTGTTCTTC. Amino acid sequence: CASSLNRVSRIQGFLFF.

The chain is built from TRBV29-1 and TRBJ2-2; D is unclear. The CDR3 extends over 13 amino acids. From germline, CDR1 is SQVTM and CDR2 ANQGSEA. V dropped 4 bases and J dropped 0 bases, with 6 bases sitting between them. CDR3 sequence reads: CSVVVANTGELFF. DNA for the CDR3: TGCAGCGTTGTAGTGGCGAACACCGGGGAGCTGTTTTTT.

The chain is built from TRBV28 and TRBJ1-3; perhaps TRBD1 as D (5 bases). The V gene's germline CDR1 is MDHEN and CDR2 SYDVKM. The CDR3 extends over 15 amino acids. The V end lost 4 bases, the J end lost 2 bases, and 12 bases lay between the germline ends. The CDR3 here is CASSSGGGTGNTIYF. DNA of the CDR3: TGTGCCAGCAGTTCGGGGGGGGGAACTGGAAACACCATATATTTT.

The V call is TRBV14, the J call TRBJ1-4, with 8 bases aligning to TRBD1. The CDR3 sequence is 16 residues long. Germline loops: CDR1 SGHDN, CDR2 FVKESK. Trimming took 0 bases from V and 8 from J; bases not matched to a gene: 8. CDR3 sequence reads: CASSQDRGQAQEKLFF. CDR3 DNA: TGTGCCAGCAGCCAAGATCGGGGACAGGCCCAGGAAAAACTGTTTTTT.

The rearrangement links TRBV3-1 (or the pseudogene TRBV3-2) to TRBJ2-1; 7 positions match TRBD1. Germline V gene lookup returns CDR1 LGHDT and CDR2 YNNKEL (reference sequence). The trim removed 5 bases at V and 3 bases at J, leaving 1 base unmatched. The length of the CDR3 is 13 residues. This CDR3 is CASSRGLYNEQFF. CDR3 nucleotides: TGTGCCAGCAGCAGGGGGCTCTACAATGAGCAGTTCTTC.